The subject of this entry is one T cell receptor (beta chain). What it binds is not known. These data are taken from a study of cytomegalovirus exposure and HLA in healthy donors. Study-level results: The authors confirmed in vitro that three CMV-associated chains were specific for CMV antigens.

This CDR3 region has 14 residues. Trimming took off 0 bases at V and 7 bases at J, with 10 bases between the two ends. From germline, CDR1 is KGHSH and CDR2 LQKENI. The method was immunoSEQ multiplex PCR; TCRdb's version includes in-frame clones alone and lacks a portion of them. The sample includes fewer than 250,000 clones, 87% of them seen just once. The rearrangement links TRBV18 to TRBJ1-5; TRBD1 might be the D (5 bases). The specimen was PBMCs. This TCR was sampled from a man aged 18 to 30 in good health and CMV-seronegative. CDR3 in amino acids: CASSPPEGRQPQHF. The CDR3, as DNA: TGTGCCAGCTCACCACCGGAGGGACGCCAGCCCCAGCATTTT. Filled out from reference TRBV18 and TRBJ1-5, the complete variable domain reads NAGVMQNPRHLVRRRGQEARLRCSPMKGHSHVYWYRQLPEEGLKFMVYLQKENIIDESGMPKERFSAEFPKEGPSILRIQQVVRGDSAAYFCASSPPEGRQPQHFGDGTRLSIL.